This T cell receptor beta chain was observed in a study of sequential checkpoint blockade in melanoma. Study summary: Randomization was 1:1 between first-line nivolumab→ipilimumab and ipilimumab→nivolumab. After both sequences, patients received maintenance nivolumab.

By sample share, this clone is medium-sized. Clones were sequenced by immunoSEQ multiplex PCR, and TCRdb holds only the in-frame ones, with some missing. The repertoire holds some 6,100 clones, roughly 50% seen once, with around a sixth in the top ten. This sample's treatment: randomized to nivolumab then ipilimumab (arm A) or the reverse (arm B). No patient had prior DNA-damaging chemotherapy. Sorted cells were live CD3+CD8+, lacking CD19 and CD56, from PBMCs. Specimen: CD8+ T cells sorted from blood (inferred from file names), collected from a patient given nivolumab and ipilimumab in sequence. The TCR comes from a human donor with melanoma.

This CDR3 reads CASSIVGGISYNEQFF. DNA of the CDR3: TGTGCCAGTAGTATAGTCGGCGGGATCTCCTACAATGAGCAGTTCTTC. The genes are TRBV19 and TRBJ2-1, with D possibly matching TRBD2 (6 bases). V was clipped by 1 base and J by 0 bases, with 10 bases between them. There are 16 residues in the CDR3. Germline assignment: CDR1 LNHDA and CDR2 SQIVND (reference sequence).